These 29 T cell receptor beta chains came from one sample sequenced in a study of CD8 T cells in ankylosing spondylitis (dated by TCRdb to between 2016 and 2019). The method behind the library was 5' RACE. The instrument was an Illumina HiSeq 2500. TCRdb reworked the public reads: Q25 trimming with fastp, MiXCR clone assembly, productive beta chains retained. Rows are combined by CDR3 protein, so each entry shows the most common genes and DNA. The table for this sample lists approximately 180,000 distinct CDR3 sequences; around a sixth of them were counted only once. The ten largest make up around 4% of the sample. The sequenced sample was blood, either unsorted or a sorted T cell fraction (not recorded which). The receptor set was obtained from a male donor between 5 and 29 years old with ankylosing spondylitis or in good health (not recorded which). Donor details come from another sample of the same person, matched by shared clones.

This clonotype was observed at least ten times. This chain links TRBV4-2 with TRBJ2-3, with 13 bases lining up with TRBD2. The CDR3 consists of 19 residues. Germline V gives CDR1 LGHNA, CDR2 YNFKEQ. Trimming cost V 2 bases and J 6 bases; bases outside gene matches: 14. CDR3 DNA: TGTGCCAGCAGCCAACCTCTCTGGACTAGCGGGAGAATTTTGGATACGCAGTATTTT. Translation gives CASSQPLWTSGRILDTQYF.

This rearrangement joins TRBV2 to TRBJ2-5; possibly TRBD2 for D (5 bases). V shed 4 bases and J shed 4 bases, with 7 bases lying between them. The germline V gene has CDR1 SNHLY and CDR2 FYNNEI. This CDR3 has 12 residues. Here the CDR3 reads CASSGAGETQYF. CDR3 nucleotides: TGTGCCAGCAGTGGGGCGGGAGAGACCCAGTACTTC.

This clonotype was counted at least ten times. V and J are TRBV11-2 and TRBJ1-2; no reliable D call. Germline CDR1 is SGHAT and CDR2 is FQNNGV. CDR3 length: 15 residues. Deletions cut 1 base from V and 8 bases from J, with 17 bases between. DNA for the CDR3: TGTGCCAGCAGCTTAGTAGCCAGACTCAGGCGGGGCTACACCTTC. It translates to CASSLVARLRRGYTF.

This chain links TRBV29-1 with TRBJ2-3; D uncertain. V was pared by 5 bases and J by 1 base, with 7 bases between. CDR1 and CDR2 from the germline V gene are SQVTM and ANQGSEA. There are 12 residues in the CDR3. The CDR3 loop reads CSVQWGTDTQYF. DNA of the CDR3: TGCAGCGTTCAATGGGGCACAGATACGCAGTATTTT.

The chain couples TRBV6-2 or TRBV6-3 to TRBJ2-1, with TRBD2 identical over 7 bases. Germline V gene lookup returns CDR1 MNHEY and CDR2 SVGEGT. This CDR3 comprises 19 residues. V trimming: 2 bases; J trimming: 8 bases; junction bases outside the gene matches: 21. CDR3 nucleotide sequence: TGTGCCAGCAGTTACGTGTGGGAGGGAATAATTTCAGGCGGCGATGAGCAGTTCTTC. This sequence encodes CASSYVWEGIISGGDEQFF.

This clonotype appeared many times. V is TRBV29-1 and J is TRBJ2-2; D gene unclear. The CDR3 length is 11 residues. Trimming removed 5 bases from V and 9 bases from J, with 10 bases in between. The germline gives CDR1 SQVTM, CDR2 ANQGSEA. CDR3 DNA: TGCAGCGTTAGCTACGGCAGGGAGCTGTTTTTT. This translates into CSVSYGRELFF.

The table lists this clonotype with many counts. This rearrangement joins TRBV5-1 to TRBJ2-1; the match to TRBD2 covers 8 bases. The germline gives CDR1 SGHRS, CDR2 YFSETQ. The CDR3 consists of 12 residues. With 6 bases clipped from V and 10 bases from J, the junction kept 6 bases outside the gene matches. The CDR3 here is CASTTSGGEQFF. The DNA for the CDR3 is TGCGCCAGCACCACTAGCGGAGGGGAGCAGTTCTTC.

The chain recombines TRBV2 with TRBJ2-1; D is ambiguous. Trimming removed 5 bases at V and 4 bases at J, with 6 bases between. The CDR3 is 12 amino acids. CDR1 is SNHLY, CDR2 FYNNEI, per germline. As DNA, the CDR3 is TGTGCCAGCAGTTACAGATACAATGAGCAGTTCTTC. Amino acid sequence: CASSYRYNEQFF. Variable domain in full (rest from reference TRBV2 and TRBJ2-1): EPEVTQTPSHQVTQMGQEVILRCVPISNHLYFYWYRQILGQKVEFLVSFYNNEISEKSEIFDDQFSVERPDGSNFTLKIRSTKLEDSAMYFCASSYRYNEQFFGPGTRLTVL.

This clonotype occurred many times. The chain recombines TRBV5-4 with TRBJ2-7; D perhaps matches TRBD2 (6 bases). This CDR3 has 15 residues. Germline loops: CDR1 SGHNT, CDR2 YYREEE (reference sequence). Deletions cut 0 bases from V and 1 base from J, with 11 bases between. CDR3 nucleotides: TGTGCCAGCAGCTTGGGGGTAGCGGCGTCCTACGAGCAGTACTTC. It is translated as CASSLGVAASYEQYF.

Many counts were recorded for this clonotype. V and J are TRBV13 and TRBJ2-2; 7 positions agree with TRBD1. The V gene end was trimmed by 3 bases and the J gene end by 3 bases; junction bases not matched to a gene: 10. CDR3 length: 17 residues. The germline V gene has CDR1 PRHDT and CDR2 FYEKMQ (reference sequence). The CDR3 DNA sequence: TGTGCCAGCAGCTTGCGGAACAGGGGTTCGCACACCGGGGAGCTGTTTTTT. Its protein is CASSLRNRGSHTGELFF.

CDR3 DNA sequence: TGTGCCTGTGGGGACAGTAACACCGGGGAGCTGTTTTTT. Translating gives CACGDSNTGELFF. V is TRBV30 and J is TRBJ2-2, with 7 bases matching TRBD1. CDR3 size: 13 residues. Germline V gives CDR1 GTSNPN, CDR2 SVGIG (reference sequence). Unmatched junction bases numbered 3, after V lost 6 bases and J lost 2 bases.

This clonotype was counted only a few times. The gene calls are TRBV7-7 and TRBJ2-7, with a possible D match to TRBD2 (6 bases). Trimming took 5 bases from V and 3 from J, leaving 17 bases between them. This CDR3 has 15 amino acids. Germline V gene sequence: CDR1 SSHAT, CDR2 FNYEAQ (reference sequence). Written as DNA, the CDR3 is TGTGCCAGCAGCCCCAGCCCTAGCGACCGCTACGAGCAGTACTTC. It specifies CASSPSPSDRYEQYF.

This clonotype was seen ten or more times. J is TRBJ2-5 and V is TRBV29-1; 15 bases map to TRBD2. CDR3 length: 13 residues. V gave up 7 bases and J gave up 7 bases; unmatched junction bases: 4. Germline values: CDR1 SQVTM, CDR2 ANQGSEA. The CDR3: CSGRGLAGGTQYF. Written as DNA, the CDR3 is TGCAGCGGCAGGGGACTAGCGGGGGGGACCCAGTACTTC.

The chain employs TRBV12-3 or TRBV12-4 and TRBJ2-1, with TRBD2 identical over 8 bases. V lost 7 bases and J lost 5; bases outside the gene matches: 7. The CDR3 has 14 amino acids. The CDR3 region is CASTQAGAHNEQFF. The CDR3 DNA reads TGTGCCAGCACCCAAGCGGGAGCACACAATGAGCAGTTCTTC.

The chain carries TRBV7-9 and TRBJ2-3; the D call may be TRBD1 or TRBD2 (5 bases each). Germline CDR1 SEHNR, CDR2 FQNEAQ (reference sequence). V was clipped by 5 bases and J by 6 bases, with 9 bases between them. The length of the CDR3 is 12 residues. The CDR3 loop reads CASSEGYDTQYF. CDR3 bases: TGTGCCAGCAGCGAGGGGTACGATACGCAGTATTTT.

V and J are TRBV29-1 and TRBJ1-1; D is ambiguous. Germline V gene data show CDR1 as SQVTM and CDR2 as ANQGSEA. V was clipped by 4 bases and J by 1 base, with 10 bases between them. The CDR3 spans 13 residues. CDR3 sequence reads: CSVVSHSNTEAFF. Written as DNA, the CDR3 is TGCAGCGTTGTTAGTCACTCGAACACTGAAGCTTTCTTT.

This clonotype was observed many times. CDR3 nucleotides: TGTGCCAGCAGCTTTAATCACAGGGCGCCGCTCGGGGAAAAACTGTTTTTT. Its protein is CASSFNHRAPLGEKLFF. This chain connects TRBV7-8 to TRBJ1-4, with D perhaps TRBD1 (6 bases). This CDR3 is 17 amino acids long. Deletions cut 3 bases from V and 8 bases from J, with 22 bases between. Looked up from germline, CDR1 is SGHVS and CDR2 is FQNEAQ.

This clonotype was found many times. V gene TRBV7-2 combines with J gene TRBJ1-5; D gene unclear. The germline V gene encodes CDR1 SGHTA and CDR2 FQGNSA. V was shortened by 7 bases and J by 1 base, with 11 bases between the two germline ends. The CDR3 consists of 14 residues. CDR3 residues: CASNQVVSNQPQHF. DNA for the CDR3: TGTGCCAGCAACCAGGTAGTGAGCAATCAGCCCCAGCATTTT.

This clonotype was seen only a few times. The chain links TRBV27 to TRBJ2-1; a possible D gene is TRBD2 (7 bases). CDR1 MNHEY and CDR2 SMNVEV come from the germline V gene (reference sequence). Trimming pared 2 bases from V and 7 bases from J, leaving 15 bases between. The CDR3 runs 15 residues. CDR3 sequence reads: CASSLVGRGMNEQFF. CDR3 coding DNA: TGTGCCAGCAGTTTAGTGGGGAGGGGGATGAATGAGCAGTTCTTC.

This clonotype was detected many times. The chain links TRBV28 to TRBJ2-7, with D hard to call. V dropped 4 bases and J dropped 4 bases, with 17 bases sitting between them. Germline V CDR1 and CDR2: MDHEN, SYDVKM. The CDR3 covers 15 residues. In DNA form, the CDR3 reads TGTGCCAGCAGTTCCCCGGGCCGAATGAGATACGAGCAGTACTTC. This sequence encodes CASSSPGRMRYEQYF. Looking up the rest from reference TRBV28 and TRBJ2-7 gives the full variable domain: DVKVTQSSRYLVKRTGEKVFLECVQDMDHENMFWYRQDPGLGLRLIYFSYDVKMKEKGDIPEGYSVSREKKERFSLILESASTNQTSMYLCASSSPGRMRYEQYFGPGTRLTVT.

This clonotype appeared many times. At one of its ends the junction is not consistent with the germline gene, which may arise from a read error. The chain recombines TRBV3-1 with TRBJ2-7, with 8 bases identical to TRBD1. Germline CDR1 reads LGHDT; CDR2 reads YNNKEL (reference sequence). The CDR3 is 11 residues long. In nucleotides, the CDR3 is TGTGCCAGCAGACTCCGGGACAGGATCTTCTTC. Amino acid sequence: CASRLRDRIFF.

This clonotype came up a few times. The CDR3 sequence is CSARAVSETQYF. CDR3 in DNA: TGCAGTGCTAGAGCTGTGAGCGAGACCCAGTACTTC. V and J are TRBV20-1 and TRBJ2-5; D gene unclear. Per germline, CDR1 DFQATT and CDR2 SNEGSKA (reference sequence). This CDR3 comprises 12 residues. Trimming stripped 1 base from V and 5 bases from J, with 8 bases between.

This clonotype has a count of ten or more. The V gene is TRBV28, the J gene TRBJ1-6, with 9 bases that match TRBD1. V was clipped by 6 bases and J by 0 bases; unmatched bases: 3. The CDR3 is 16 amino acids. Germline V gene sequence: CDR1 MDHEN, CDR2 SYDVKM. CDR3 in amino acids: CASRGQGSSYNSPLHF. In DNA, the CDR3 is TGTGCCAGCAGGGGACAGGGAAGCTCCTATAATTCACCCCTCCACTTT.

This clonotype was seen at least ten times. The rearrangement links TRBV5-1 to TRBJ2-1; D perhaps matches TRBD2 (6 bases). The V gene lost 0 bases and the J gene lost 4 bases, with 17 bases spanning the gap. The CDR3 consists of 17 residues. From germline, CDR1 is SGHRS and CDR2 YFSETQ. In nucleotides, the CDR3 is TGCGCCAGCAGCTTGGCCTCGGGCGGGACTCCGTACAATGAGCAGTTCTTC. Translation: CASSLASGGTPYNEQFF.

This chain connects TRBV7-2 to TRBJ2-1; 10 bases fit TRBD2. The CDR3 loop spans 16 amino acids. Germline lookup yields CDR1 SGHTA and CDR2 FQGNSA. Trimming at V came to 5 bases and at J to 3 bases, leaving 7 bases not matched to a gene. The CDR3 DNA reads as TGTGCCAGCAGCACTACTAGCGGGGCATTCTACAATGAGCAGTTCTTC. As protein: CASSTTSGAFYNEQFF.

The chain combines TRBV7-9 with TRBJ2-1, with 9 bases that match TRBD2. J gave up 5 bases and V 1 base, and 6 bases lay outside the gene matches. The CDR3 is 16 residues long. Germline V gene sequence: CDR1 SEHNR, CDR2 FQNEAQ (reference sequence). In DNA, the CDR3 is TGTGCCAGCAGCTTAGAAATGACTAGCGGACACAATGAGCAGTTCTTC. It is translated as CASSLEMTSGHNEQFF.

In nucleotides, the CDR3 is TGCAGTGTTCGGAACGGCTACGAGCAGTACTTC. Encoded protein: CSVRNGYEQYF. The rearrangement links TRBV20-1 to TRBJ2-7, with unresolved D. The CDR3 runs to 11 residues. Per the germline V gene, CDR1 is DFQATT and CDR2 is SNEGSKA (reference sequence). The ends were cut back, 7 bases at V and 3 bases at J, with 10 bases in the middle.

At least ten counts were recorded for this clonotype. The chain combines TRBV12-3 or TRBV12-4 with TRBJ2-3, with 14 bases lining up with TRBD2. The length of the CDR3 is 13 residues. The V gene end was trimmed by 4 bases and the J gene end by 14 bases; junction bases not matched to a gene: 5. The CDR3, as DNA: TGTGCCAGCAGTTCCCTCGGGACTAGCGGGAGGTATTTT. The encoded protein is CASSSLGTSGRYF.

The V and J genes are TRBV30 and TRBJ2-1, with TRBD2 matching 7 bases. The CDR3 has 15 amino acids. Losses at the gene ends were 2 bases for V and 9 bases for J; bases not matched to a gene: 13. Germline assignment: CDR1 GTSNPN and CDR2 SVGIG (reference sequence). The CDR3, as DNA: TGTGCCTGGAGTCGTACTAGCGTCAATTTTCGTGAGCAGTTCTTC. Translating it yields CAWSRTSVNFREQFF. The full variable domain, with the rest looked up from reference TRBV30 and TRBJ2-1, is SQTIHQWPATLVQPVGSPLSLECTVEGTSNPNLYWYRQAAGRGLQLLFYSVGIGQISSEVPQNLSASRPQDRQFILSSKKLLLSDSGFYLCAWSRTSVNFREQFFGPGTRLTVL.